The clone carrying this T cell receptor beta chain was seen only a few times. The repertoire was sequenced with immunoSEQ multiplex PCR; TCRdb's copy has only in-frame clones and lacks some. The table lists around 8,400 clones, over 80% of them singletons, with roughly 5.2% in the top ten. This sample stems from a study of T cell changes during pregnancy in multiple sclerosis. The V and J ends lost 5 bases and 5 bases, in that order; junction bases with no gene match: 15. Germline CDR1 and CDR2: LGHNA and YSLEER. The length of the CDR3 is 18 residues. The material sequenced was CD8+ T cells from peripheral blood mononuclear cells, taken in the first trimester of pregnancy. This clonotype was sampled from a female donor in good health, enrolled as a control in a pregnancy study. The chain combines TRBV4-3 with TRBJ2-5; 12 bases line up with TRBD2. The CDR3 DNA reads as TGCGCCAGCAGCGAAAGGACTAGCGGGACCCCCGGGGGGGAGACCCAGTACTTC. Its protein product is CASSERTSGTPGGETQYF.